There are a few counts of the clone carrying this T cell receptor beta chain. The CDR3 totals 16 residues. The V end was cut by 5 bases, the J end by 4 bases, with 21 bases between. Germline V gene sequence: CDR1 MNHEY, CDR2 SMNVEV (reference sequence). TCRdb's table, derived via immunoSEQ multiplex PCR, lists solely in-frame clones and lacks some. Of fewer than 350,000 clones in the sample, roughly 85% are singletons; the top ten hold 2.5% to 3%. The data stem from a study of blood T cell repertoires in COVID-19. This sequence was found in a woman aged 45-65 years who had recovered from COVID-19. The V call is TRBV27, the J call TRBJ2-7, with D possibly matching TRBD1 (7 bases). Material: PBMCs or T cells enriched from blood (not recorded which). The CDR3 is CASSRDSSNRGYEQYF. The CDR3 bases are TGTGCCAGCAGTCGGGACAGTTCGAACCGGGGGTACGAGCAGTACTTC.